The table lists the clone carrying this T cell receptor beta chain with a few counts. The antigen is unknown. This entry is derived from a study of long-term antiretroviral therapy in people with HIV. Study results and caveats: All blood samples came from the years 2004 to 2017, possibly under older ART regimens.

The CDR3 has 14 amino acids. V lost 6 bases to trimming and J lost 3 bases, with 14 bases between them. Germline V gene sequence: CDR1 MDHEN, CDR2 SYDVKM. Each sample contained roughly 0.95-10 million cryopreserved PBMC, thawed before DNA extraction. immunoSEQ v3.0 was run at survey level. Sequencing targeted roughly 35,000-55,000 T-cell genomes per sample. The method was immunoSEQ multiplex PCR; TCRdb's version includes in-frame clones alone and lacks a portion of them. This sample has 10,000 to 14,000 clones, with around 89% found just once. This clonotype was sampled from a woman aged 40-49 years with HIV. The chain links TRBV28 to TRBJ1-1; TRBD1 might be the D (6 bases). Material: unsorted PBMCs, obtained 0.2 years before starting antiretroviral therapy. The CDR3 loop reads CASSLSYRDTEAFF. DNA of the CDR3: TGTGCCAGCAGCCTCTCCTACAGGGACACTGAAGCTTTCTTT.